This entry describes one TCR beta chain. The sample is drawn from a study of metastatic and nonmetastatic thyroid tumors. The ends were cut back, 8 bases at V and 6 bases at J, with 23 bases in the middle. Germline V gene lookup returns CDR1 PRHDT and CDR2 FYEKMQ (reference sequence). This CDR3 contains 15 residues. No treatment had been given to any patient before thyroid surgery. Using MiXCR, TCRdb re-called clones from the PCR reads. The data hold fewer than 35,000 clones, with 25% to 35% observed a single time. The sequence came from a female donor with papillary thyroid cancer or a benign thyroid nodule (not recorded which). Some clones in this sample may be carry-over from other donors' samples. V and J are TRBV13 and TRBJ2-7, with D possibly being TRBD2 (5 bases). Sequenced: blood. In DNA, the CDR3 is TGTGCCAGCGCCCTGCTGGGAGCGCTCGGTTCCGAGCAGTACTTC. Translated, it gives CASALLGALGSEQYF.